This T cell receptor (beta chain) was sequenced for a study of vaccination and CD4 T cells after COVID-19. At the level of the study: Investigators drew the post-COVID samples a median 101 days after diagnosis, with a range of 35 to 161.

The time point is: late sampling 161 to 241 days after vaccination in three convalescent patients. Specified treatment: roughly 11-day PBMC culture with coronavirus spike peptide pools or control peptides (ViraFEST assay). Investigators isolated CD4+ T cells by negative selection after roughly 10 days of culture. As concerns this clonotype: What it binds is not known.

The CDR3 extends over 14 amino acids. The germline V gene has CDR1 SQVTM and CDR2 ANQGSEA. Between the trimmed V and J ends, which lost 4 bases and 0 bases, there was a span of 10 bases. Once obtained from cultured CD4+ T cells, the DNA was sequenced using the Oncomine TCR Beta short-read assay. TCRdb independently ran MiXCR on the PCR reads; one entry per CDR3 protein. The repertoire holds 15,000 to 20,000 distinct CDR3 sequences, with over 40% as singletons. The receptor's source is a human donor who had recovered from COVID-19. Sequencing used CD4+ T cells from blood, cultured in vitro, obtained about 7 months after SARS-CoV-2 vaccination. The V call is TRBV29-1, the J call TRBJ2-1; D call uncertain. The CDR3 DNA sequence: TGCAGCGTTGCTACGAGAAGCTCCTACAATGAGCAGTTCTTC. Protein product: CSVATRSSYNEQFF.